The T cell receptor (beta chain) described here comes from a study of cytomegalovirus exposure and HLA in healthy donors. Study findings and constraints: Previous analysis showed most TCR beta V segments were productive about 87% or about 30% of the time.

Remarks on this clone: The antigen remains undetermined.

The CDR3 is 17 residues long. Germline loops: CDR1 MGHRA, CDR2 YSYEKL. V lost 1 base to trimming and J lost 3 bases; unmatched junction nucleotides: 9. This PCR relied on a set of 60 Vbeta primers and 13 Jbeta primers. Authors' data handling: Later reanalysis found 80 million or so unique TCR beta chains, around 9.9 million of them shared. Here immunoSEQ multiplex PCR was the method, and the copy in TCRdb shows in-frame clones only, minus some. V and J calls and clone size are copied from that table; D and trimming were computed from the DNA. Found here are roughly 140,000 clones, 84% of them singletons; the top ten hold more than 2%.

Input material: PBMCs. This TCR derives from a boy between 2 and 10 years old in good health and CMV-seronegative. The chain links TRBV4-1 to TRBJ2-5; 9 nucleotides match TRBD2. The CDR3: CASSQAGLAGVKETQYF. As DNA, the CDR3 is TGCGCCAGCAGCCAAGCTGGGTTAGCGGGGGTGAAAGAGACCCAGTACTTC.